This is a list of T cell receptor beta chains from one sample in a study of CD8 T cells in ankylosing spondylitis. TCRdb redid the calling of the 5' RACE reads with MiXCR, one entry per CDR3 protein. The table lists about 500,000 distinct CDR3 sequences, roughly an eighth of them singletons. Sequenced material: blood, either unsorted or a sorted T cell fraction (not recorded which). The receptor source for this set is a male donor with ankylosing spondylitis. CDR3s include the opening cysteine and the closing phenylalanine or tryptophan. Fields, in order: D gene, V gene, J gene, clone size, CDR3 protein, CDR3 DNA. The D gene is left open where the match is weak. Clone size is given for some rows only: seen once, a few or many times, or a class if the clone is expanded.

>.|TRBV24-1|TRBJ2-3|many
CATSDPDGAVADTQYF
TGTGCCACCAGTGACCCCGATGGTGCTGTCGCAGATACGCAGTATTTT
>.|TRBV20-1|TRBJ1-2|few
CSAPRQADGYTF
TGCAGTGCTCCCCGGCAGGCCGATGGCTACACCTTC
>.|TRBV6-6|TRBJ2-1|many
CASSPSRNEQFF
TGTGCCAGCAGTCCTAGTAGGAATGAGCAGTTCTTC
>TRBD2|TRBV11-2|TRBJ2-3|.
CASSSLGFPAGGHADTQYF
TGTGCCAGCAGCTCCTTGGGATTTCCAGCGGGAGGGCATGCAGATACGCAGTATTTT
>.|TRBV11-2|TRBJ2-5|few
CASSNRVQETQYF
TGTGCCAGCAGCAACAGGGTACAAGAGACCCAGTACTTC
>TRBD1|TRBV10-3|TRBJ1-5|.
CAISEFGQGGNQPQHF
TGTGCCATCAGTGAGTTCGGACAGGGGGGAAATCAGCCCCAGCATTTT
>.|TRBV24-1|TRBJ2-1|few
CATSDWGAEAFPSYNEQFF
TGTGCCACCAGTGATTGGGGGGCGGAGGCCTTTCCCTCCTACAATGAGCAGTTCTTC
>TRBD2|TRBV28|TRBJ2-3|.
CASSLAGAATDTQYF
TGTGCCAGCAGCTTAGCGGGAGCCGCCACAGATACGCAGTATTTT
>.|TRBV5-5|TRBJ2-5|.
CASREGGQETQYF
TGTGCCAGCAGGGAAGGGGGACAAGAGACCCAGTACTTC
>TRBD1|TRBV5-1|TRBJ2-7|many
CASSFTGDHEQYF
TGCGCCAGCAGCTTTACAGGGGACCACGAGCAGTACTTC
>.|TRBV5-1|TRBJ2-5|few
CASSFGGGETQYF
TGCGCCAGCAGCTTTGGCGGAGGGGAGACCCAGTACTTC
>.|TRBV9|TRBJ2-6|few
CASSVGLQPSGANVLTF
TGTGCCAGCAGCGTGGGACTCCAACCCTCTGGGGCCAACGTCCTGACTTTC
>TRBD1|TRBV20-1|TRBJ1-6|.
CSARDVYRGADSPLHF
TGCAGTGCTAGAGATGTATACAGGGGAGCAGATTCACCCCTCCACTTT
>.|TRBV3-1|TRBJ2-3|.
CASSQPLASTQYF
TGTGCCAGCAGCCAACCTCTAGCGTCTACGCAGTATTTT
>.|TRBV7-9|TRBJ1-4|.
CASSVDSPDEKLFF
TGTGCCAGCAGCGTAGACTCGCCCGATGAAAAACTGTTTTTT
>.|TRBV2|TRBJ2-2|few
CASSESVGGFTGELFF
TGTGCCAGCAGTGAGTCTGTTGGGGGATTTACCGGGGAGCTGTTTTTT
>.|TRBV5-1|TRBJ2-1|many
CASSLLAMSSYNEQFF
TGCGCCAGCAGCTTGCTAGCGATGAGCTCCTACAATGAGCAGTTCTTC
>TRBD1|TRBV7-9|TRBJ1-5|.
CASSTGGGPQHF
TGTGCCAGCAGTACAGGGGGAGGGCCCCAGCATTTT
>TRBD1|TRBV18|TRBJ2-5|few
CASSPSGTGVGETQYF
TGTGCCAGCTCACCCTCCGGGACAGGGGTCGGTGAGACCCAGTACTTC
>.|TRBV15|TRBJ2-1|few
CATSRDIINEQFF
TGTGCCACCAGCAGAGATATAATCAATGAGCAGTTCTTC
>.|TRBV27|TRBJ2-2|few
CASSPSLGFTGELFF
TGTGCCAGCAGTCCCTCCCTCGGTTTCACCGGGGAGCTGTTTTTT
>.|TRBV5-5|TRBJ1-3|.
CASTDYLNTIYF
TGTGCCAGCACCGATTACTTGAACACCATATATTTT
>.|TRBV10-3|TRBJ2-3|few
CAIRERADGTDTQYF
TGTGCCATCAGGGAGAGAGCCGACGGCACAGATACGCAGTATTTT
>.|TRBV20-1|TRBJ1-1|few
CSAREEVYTEAFF
TGCAGTGCTAGAGAAGAGGTTTACACTGAAGCTTTCTTT
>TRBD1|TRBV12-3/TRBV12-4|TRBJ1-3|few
CASRLGGGNGNTIYF
TGTGCCAGCAGGCTGGGAGGGGGCAATGGAAACACCATATATTTT
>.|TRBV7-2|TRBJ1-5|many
CASSLEPGNQPQHF
TGTGCCAGCAGTCTCGAGCCTGGAAATCAGCCCCAGCATTTT
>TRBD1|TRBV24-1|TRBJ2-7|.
CATSDPRVRQGDEQYF
TGTGCCACCAGTGATCCACGGGTGCGACAGGGGGACGAGCAGTACTTC
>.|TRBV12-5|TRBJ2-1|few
CASGLVTGTEQFF
TGTGCTAGTGGTTTGGTTACAGGGACCGAGCAGTTCTTC
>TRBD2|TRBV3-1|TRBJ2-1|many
CASSPGVAGAYDEQFF
TGTGCCAGCAGCCCCGGGGTAGCGGGAGCCTACGATGAGCAGTTCTTC
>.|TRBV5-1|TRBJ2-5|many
CASSSLSGEETQYF
TGCGCCAGCAGCTCGCTAAGTGGGGAGGAGACCCAGTACTTC
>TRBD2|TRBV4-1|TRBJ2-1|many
CASSLAGVGSYNEQFF
TGCGCCAGCAGTTTAGCGGGAGTTGGATCCTACAATGAGCAGTTCTTC
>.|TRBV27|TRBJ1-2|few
CASSLEGRGVGYTF
TGTGCCAGCAGTCTGGAGGGGAGGGGTGTTGGCTACACCTTC
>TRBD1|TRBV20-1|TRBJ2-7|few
CSAHPGQGRYEQYF
TGCAGTGCCCATCCCGGACAGGGAAGGTACGAGCAGTACTTC
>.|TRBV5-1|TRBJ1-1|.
CASTLGEFTEAFF
TGCGCCAGCACTCTGGGGGAATTTACTGAAGCTTTCTTT
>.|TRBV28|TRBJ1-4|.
CASSEDGRTNEKLFF
TGTGCCAGCAGTGAGGACGGCCGAACTAATGAAAAACTGTTTTTT
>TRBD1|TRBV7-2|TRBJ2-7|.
CASSSRQGNWEQYF
TGTGCCAGCAGCTCCCGACAGGGAAACTGGGAGCAGTACTTC
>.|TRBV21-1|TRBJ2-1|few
CASSKEDGGIADEQFF
TGTGCCAGCAGCAAAGAAGATGGGGGGATAGCCGATGAGCAGTTCTTC
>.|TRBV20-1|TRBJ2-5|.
CSASTLGQNLGETQYF
TGCAGTGCTAGTACTCTGGGCCAGAATCTCGGCGAGACCCAGTACTTC
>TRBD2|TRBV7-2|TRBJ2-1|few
CASSLGQMPGGQQFF
TGTGCCAGCAGCTTAGGGCAAATGCCGGGAGGCCAACAATTCTTC
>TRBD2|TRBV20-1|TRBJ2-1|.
CSARPSGSRNEQFF
TGCAGTGCTAGACCTAGCGGGAGTAGGAATGAGCAGTTCTTC
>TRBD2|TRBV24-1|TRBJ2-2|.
CATSDPTSGINTGELFF
TGTGCCACCAGTGATCCCACTAGCGGGATTAACACCGGGGAGCTGTTTTTT
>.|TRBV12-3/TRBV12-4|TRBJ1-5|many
CASTLGDQPQHF
TGTGCCAGCACTTTAGGGGATCAGCCCCAGCATTTT
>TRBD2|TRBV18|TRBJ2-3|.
CATHTKTSGSLDTQYF
TGTGCCACCCACACCAAGACTAGCGGGAGTTTGGATACGCAGTATTTT
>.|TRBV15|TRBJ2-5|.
CATSRSRDSSPETQYF
TGTGCCACCAGCAGATCCCGGGACTCCAGCCCAGAGACCCAGTACTTC
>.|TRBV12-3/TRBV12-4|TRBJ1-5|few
CASTQGIKPQHF
TGTGCCAGCACTCAGGGGATAAAGCCCCAGCATTTT
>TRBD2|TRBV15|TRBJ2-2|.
CATSRAAGLAETGELFF
TGTGCCACCAGCAGAGCGGCGGGACTAGCCGAAACCGGGGAGCTGTTTTTT
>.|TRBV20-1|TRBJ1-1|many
CSARQGNTEAFF
TGCAGTGCTAGACAGGGGAACACTGAAGCTTTCTTT
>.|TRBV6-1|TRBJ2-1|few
CASSPGTNPYNEQFF
TGTGCCAGCAGTCCTGGGACAAACCCTTACAATGAGCAGTTCTTC
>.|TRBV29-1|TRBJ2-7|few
CSVHTGGVNEQYF
TGCAGCGTCCACACCGGAGGGGTGAACGAGCAGTACTTC
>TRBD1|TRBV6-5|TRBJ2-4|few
CASSYGQGMDIQYF
TGTGCCAGCAGTTACGGACAGGGAATGGACATTCAGTACTTC
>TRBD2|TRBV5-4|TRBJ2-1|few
CASSLDPAGHNEQFF
TGTGCCAGCAGCTTGGACCCAGCGGGGCACAATGAGCAGTTCTTC
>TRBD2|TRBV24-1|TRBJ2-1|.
CATRLAGGNEQFF
TGTGCCACCAGACTAGCGGGAGGCAATGAGCAGTTCTTC
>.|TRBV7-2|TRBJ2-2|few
CARRTAGNTGELFF
TGTGCCCGAAGGACGGCCGGGAACACCGGGGAGCTGTTTTTT